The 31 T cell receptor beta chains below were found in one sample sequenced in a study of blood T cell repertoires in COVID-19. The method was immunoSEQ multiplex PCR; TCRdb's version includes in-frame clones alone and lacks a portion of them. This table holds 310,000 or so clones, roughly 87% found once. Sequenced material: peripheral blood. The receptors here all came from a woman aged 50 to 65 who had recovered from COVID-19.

The CDR3 sequence is CASSFAFPTSGKDTQYF. Here the CDR3 DNA reads TGTGCCAGCAGCTTCGCGTTCCCGACTAGCGGGAAAGATACGCAGTATTTT. The chain recombines TRBV5-4 with TRBJ2-3; TRBD2 aligns across 11 bases. Unmatched junction bases numbered 10, after V lost 2 bases and J lost 5 bases. Germline lookup yields CDR1 SGHNT and CDR2 YYREEE (reference sequence). The CDR3 is made up of 17 amino acids.

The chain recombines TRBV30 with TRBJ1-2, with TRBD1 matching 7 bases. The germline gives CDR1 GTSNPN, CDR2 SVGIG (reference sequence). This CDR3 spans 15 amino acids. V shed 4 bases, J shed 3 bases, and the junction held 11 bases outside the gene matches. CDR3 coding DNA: TGTGCCTGGACCCATTGGAGGGACAGTTACTATGGCTACACCTTC. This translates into CAWTHWRDSYYGYTF.

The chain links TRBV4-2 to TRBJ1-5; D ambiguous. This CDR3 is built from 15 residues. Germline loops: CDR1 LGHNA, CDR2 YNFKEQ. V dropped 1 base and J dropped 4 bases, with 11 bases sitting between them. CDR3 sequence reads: CASSQVGGMNQPQHF. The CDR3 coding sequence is TGTGCCAGCAGCCAAGTTGGAGGGATGAATCAGCCCCAGCATTTT.

CDR3 DNA: TGTGCCAGCAGACCCGACAGGGGGGTCTCTGGAAACACCATATATTTT. Translated, it gives CASRPDRGVSGNTIYF. The genes are TRBV6-6 and TRBJ1-3; 9 positions match TRBD1. The CDR3 is 16 amino acids. CDR1 is MNHNY and CDR2 is SVGAGI in the germline V gene (reference sequence). The ends lost 6 bases at V and 0 bases at J; junction bases unmatched: 6.

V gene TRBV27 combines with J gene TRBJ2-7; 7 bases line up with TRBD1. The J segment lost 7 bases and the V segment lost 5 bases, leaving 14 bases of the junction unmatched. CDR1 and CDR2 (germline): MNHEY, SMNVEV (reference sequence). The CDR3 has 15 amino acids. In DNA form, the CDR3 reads TGTGCCAGCAGTCTGTTCCCGACAGGGCCAAAGGAGCAGTACTTC. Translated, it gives CASSLFPTGPKEQYF.

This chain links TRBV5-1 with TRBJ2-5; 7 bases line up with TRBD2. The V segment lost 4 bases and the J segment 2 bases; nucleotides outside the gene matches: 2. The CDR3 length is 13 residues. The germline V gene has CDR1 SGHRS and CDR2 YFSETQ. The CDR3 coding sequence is TGCGCCAGCAGCCGGGGGGTACAAGAGACCCAGTACTTC. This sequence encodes CASSRGVQETQYF.

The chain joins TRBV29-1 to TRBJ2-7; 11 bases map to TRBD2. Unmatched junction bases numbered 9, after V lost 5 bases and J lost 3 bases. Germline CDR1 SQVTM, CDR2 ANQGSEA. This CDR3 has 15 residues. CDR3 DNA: TGCAGCGTTCATGGGCTAGCGGGAGGAAGCTACGAGCAGTACTTC. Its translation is CSVHGLAGGSYEQYF.

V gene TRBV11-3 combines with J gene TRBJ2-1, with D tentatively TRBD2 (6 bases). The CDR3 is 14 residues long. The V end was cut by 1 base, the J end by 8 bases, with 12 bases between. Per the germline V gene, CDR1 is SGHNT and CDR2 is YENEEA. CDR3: CASSLGGEWDEQFF. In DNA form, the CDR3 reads TGTGCCAGCAGCTTAGGGGGGGAGTGGGATGAGCAGTTCTTC. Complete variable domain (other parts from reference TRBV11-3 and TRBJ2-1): EAGVVQSPRYKIIEKKQPVAFWCNPISGHNTLYWYLQNLGQGPELLIRYENEEAVDDSQLPKDRFSAERLKGVDSTLKIQPAELGDSAVYLCASSLGGEWDEQFFGPGTRLTVL.

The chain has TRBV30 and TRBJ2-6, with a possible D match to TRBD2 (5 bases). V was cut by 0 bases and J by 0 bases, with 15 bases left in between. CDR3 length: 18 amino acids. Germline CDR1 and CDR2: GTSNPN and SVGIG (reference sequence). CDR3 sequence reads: CAWSVPGSPYSGANVLTF. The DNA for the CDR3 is TGTGCCTGGAGTGTACCGGGATCCCCTTACTCTGGGGCCAACGTCCTGACTTTC. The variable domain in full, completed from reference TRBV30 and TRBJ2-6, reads SQTIHQWPATLVQPVGSPLSLECTVEGTSNPNLYWYRQAAGRGLQLLFYSVGIGQISSEVPQNLSASRPQDRQFILSSKKLLLSDSGFYLCAWSVPGSPYSGANVLTFGAGSRLTVL.

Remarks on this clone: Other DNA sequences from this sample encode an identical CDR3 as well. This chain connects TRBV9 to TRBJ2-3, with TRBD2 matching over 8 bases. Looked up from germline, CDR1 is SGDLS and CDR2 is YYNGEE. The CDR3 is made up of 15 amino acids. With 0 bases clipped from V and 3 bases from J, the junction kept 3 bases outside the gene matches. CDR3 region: CASSVVAGGTDTQYF. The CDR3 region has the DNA TGTGCCAGCAGCGTAGTGGCGGGAGGAACAGATACGCAGTATTTT.

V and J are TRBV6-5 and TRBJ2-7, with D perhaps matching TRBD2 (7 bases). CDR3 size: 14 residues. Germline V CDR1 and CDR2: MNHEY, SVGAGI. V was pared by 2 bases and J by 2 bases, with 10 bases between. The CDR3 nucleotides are TGTGCCAGCAGTTACGGAGGGGGGGCCTACGAGCAGTACTTC. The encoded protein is CASSYGGGAYEQYF.

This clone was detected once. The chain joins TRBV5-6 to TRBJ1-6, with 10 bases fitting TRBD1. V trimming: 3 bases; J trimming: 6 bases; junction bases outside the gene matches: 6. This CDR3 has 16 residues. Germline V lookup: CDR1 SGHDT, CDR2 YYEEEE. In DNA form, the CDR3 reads TGTGCCAGCAGCTCCTTAGACAGGGGGCCTAATTCACCCCTCCACTTT. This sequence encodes CASSSLDRGPNSPLHF.

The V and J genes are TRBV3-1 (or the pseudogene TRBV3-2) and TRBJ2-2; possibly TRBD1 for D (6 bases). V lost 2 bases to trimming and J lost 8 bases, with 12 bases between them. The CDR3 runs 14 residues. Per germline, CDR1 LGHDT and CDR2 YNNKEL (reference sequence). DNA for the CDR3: TGTGCCAGCAGCCAAAAAGGGGGTTCGGGGGAGCTGTTTTTT. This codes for CASSQKGGSGELFF.

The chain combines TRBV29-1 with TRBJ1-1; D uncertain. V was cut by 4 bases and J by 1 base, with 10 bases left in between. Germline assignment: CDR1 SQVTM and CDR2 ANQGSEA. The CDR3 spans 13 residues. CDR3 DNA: TGCAGCGTTGCGGTGCGGCAGAACACTGAAGCTTTCTTT. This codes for CSVAVRQNTEAFF.

CDR3 in amino acids: CASSVELAVYNEQFF. CDR3 DNA sequence: TGTGCCAGCAGCGTAGAGCTAGCGGTCTACAATGAGCAGTTCTTC. The J gene is TRBJ2-1, the V gene TRBV9, with 7 positions matching TRBD2. Germline V gene lookup returns CDR1 SGDLS and CDR2 YYNGEE. Trimming at V came to 0 bases and at J to 3 bases, leaving 3 bases not matched to a gene. This CDR3 has 15 amino acids.

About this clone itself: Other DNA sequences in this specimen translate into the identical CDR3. The CDR3 reads CASSPRGGTNEKLFF. CDR3 coding DNA: TGTGCCAGCTCACCGCGGGGGGGCACTAATGAAAAACTGTTTTTT. The chain combines TRBV18 with TRBJ1-4; D might be TRBD1 (6 bases). The V end lost 3 bases, the J end lost 2 bases, and 10 bases lay between the germline ends. The CDR3 extends over 15 amino acids. Germline values: CDR1 KGHSH, CDR2 LQKENI. The entire variable domain, with the rest obtained from reference TRBV18 and TRBJ1-4, is as follows: NAGVMQNPRHLVRRRGQEARLRCSPMKGHSHVYWYRQLPEEGLKFMVYLQKENIIDESGMPKERFSAEFPKEGPSILRIQQVVRGDSAAYFCASSPRGGTNEKLFFGSGTQLSVL.

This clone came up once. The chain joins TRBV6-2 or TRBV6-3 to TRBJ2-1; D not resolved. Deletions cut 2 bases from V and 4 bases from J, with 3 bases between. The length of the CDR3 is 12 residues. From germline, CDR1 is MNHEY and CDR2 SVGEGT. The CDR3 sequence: CASSYPYNEQFF. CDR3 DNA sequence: TGTGCCAGCAGTTACCCTTACAATGAGCAGTTCTTC.

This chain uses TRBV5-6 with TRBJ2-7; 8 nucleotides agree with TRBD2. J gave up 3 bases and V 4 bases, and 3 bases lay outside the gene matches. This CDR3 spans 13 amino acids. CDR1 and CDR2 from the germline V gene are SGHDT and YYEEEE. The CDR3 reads CASSPGGGYEQYF. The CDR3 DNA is TGTGCCAGCAGCCCCGGGGGGGGCTACGAGCAGTACTTC. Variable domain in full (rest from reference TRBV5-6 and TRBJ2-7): DAGVTQSPTHLIKTRGQQVTLRCSPKSGHDTVSWYQQALGQGPQFIFQYYEEEERQRGNFPDRFSGHQFPNYSSELNVNALLLGDSALYLCASSPGGGYEQYFGPGTRLTVT.

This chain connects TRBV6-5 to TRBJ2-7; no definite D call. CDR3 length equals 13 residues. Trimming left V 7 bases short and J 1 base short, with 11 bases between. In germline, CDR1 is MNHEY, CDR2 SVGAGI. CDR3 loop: CASMGRPSYEQYF. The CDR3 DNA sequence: TGTGCCAGCATGGGCCGACCTTCCTACGAGCAGTACTTC.

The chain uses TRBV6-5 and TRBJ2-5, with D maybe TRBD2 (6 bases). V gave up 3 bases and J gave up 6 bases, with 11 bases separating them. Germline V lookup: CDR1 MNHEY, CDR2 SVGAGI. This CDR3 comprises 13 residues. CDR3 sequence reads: CASSYLGGKTQYF. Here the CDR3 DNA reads TGTGCCAGCAGTTATTTGGGAGGCAAGACCCAGTACTTC.

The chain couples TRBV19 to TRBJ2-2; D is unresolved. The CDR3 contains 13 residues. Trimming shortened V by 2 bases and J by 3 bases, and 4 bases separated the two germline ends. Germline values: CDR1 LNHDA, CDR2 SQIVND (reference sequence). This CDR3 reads CASSILDTGELFF. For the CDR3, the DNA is TGTGCCAGTAGTATACTAGACACCGGGGAGCTGTTTTTT.

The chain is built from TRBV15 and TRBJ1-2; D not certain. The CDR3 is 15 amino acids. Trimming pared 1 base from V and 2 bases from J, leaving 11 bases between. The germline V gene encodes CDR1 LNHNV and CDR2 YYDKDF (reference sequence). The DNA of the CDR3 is TGTGCCACCAGCAGAGCCGGGTTCCCGAACTATGGCTACACCTTC. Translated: CATSRAGFPNYGYTF.

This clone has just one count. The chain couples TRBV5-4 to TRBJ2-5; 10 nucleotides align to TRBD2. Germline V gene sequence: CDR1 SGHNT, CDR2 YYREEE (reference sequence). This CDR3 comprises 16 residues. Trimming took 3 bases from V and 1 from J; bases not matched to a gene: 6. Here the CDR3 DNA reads TGTGCCAGCAGCTACGGACTAGCGGAGGTCCAAGAGACCCAGTACTTC. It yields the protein CASSYGLAEVQETQYF.

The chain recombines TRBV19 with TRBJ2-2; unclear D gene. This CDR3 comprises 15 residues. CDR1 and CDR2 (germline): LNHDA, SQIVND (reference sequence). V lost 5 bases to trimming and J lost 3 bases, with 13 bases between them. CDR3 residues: CASSQAGWYTGELFF. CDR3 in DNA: TGTGCCAGTAGTCAGGCTGGATGGTACACCGGGGAGCTGTTTTTT.

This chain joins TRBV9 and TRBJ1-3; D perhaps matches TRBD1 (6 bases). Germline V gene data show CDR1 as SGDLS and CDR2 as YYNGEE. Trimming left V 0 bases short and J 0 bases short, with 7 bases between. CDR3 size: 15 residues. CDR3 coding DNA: TGTGCCAGCAGCGTAGTAGGGGGCTCTGGAAACACCATATATTTT. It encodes CASSVVGGSGNTIYF.

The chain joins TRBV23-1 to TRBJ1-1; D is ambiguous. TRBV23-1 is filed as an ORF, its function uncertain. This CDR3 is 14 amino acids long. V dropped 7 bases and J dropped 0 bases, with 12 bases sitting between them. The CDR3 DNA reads TGCGCCAGCAAGCGGACGGCGGTGAACACTGAAGCTTTCTTT. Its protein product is CASKRTAVNTEAFF.

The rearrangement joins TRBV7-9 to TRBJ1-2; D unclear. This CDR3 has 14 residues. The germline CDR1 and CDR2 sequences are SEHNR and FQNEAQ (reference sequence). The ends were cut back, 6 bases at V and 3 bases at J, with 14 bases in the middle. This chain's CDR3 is CASRPGADHYGYTF. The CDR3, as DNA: TGTGCCAGCAGGCCCGGAGCTGACCACTATGGCTACACCTTC.

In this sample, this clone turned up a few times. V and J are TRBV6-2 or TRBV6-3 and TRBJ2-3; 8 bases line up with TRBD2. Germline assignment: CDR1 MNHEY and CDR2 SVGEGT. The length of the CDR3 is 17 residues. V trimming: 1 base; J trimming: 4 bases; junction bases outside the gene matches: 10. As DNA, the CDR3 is TGTGCCAGCAGTTACTATGGGACTAGGGGCCAGGCAGATACGCAGTATTTT. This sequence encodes CASSYYGTRGQADTQYF.

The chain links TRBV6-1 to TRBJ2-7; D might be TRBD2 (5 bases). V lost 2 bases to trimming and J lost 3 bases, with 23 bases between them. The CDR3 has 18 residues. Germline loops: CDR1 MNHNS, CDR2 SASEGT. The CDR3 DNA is TGTGCCAGCAGTGAACCTCGGTGGAGGCGGAAAGTCTACTACGAGCAGTACTTC. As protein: CASSEPRWRRKVYYEQYF.

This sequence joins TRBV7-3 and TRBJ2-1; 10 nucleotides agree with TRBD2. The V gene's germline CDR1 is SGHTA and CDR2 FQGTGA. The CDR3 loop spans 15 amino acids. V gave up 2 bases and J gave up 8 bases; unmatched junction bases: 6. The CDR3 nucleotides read TGTGCCAGCAGCTTACGCAGCGGGGGGGCCTATGAGCAGTTCTTC. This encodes CASSLRSGGAYEQFF.

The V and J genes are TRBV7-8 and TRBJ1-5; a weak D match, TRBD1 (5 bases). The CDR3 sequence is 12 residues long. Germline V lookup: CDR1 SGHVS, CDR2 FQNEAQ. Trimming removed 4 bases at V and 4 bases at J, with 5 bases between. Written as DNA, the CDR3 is TGTGCCAGCAGCTCAGGGAATCAGCCCCAGCATTTT. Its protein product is CASSSGNQPQHF.